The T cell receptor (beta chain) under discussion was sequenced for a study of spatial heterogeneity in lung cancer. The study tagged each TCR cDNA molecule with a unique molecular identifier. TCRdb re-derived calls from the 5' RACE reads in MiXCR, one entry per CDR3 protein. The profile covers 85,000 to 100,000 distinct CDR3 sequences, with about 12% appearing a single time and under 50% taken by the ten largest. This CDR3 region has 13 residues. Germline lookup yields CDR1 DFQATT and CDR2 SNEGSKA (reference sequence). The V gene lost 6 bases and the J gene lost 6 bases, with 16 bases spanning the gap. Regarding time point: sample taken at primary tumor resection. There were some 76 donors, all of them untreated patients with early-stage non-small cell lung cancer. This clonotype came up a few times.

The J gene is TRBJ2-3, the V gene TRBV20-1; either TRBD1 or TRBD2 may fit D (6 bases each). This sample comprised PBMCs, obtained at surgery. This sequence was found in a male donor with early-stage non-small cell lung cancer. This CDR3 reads CSAREGGLDTQYF. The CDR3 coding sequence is TGCAGTGCGCGTGAGGGGGGTCTGGATACGCAGTATTTT.